The 18 T cell receptor beta chains listed next were all sequenced from one sample in a study of Graves' ophthalmopathy and Graves' hyperthyroidism. The TCR beta CDR3 regions underwent amplification from RNA transcripts. Second-round multiplex PCR followed a first-round RT-PCR using HTBI primers. TCRdb re-derived calls from the multiplex PCR reads in MiXCR, one entry per CDR3 protein. The sample shows about 740,000 distinct CDR3 sequences, roughly 41% of them seen only once. The specimen was peripheral blood. These TCRs come from an adult man with Graves' ophthalmopathy.

This clonotype was detected many times. V and J are TRBV7-9 and TRBJ1-1; D call uncertain. This CDR3 is built from 12 residues. Germline V gives CDR1 SEHNR, CDR2 FQNEAQ (reference sequence). The V gene lost 6 bases and the J gene lost 3 bases, with 8 bases spanning the gap. The CDR3 coding sequence is TGTGCCAGCAGTCCCCGGGACACTGAAGCTTTCTTT. This sequence encodes CASSPRDTEAFF.

This chain connects TRBV7-3 to TRBJ1-2; the match to TRBD1 covers 9 bases. This CDR3 has 16 residues. The V and J ends lost 5 bases and 10 bases, in that order; junction bases with no gene match: 17. Germline CDR1 SGHTA, CDR2 FQGTGA. The CDR3 sequence: CASSSRARQGVFHYTF. The CDR3 DNA reads as TGTGCCAGCAGCAGCAGAGCCCGACAGGGGGTCTTTCACTACACCTTC. Using reference TRBV7-3 and TRBJ1-2 for the parts outside the CDR3, the full variable domain is GAGVSQTPSNKVTEKGKYVELRCDPISGHTALYWYRQSLGQGPEFLIYFQGTGAADDSGLPNDRFFAVRPEGSVSTLKIQRTERGDSAVYLCASSSRARQGVFHYTFGSGTRLTVV.

This clonotype was recorded at least ten times. This chain links TRBV29-1 with TRBJ1-2; 8 nucleotides match TRBD1. The CDR3 runs to 16 residues. Germline CDR1 and CDR2: SQVTM and ANQGSEA. J was trimmed by 5 bases and V by 0 bases; bases with no gene match: 11. CDR3 loop: CSVEDLRGQADYGYTF. CDR3 nucleotide sequence: TGCAGCGTTGAAGATCTCAGGGGACAGGCGGATTATGGCTACACCTTC.

The gene calls are TRBV20-1 and TRBJ1-4; D uncertain. Germline values: CDR1 DFQATT, CDR2 SNEGSKA (reference sequence). Trimming stripped 1 base from V and 6 bases from J, with 9 bases between. This CDR3 is built from 13 residues. The CDR3 nucleotides are TGCAGTGCTAGAGCGGGCCGGGATGAAAAACTGTTTTTT. Translation gives CSARAGRDEKLFF.

This clonotype was seen a handful of times. The rearrangement joins TRBV5-4 to TRBJ1-1; D is undetermined. The CDR3 is made up of 16 amino acids. The V gene lost 3 bases and the J gene lost 1 base, with 16 bases spanning the gap. The V gene's germline CDR1 is SGHNT and CDR2 YYREEE (reference sequence). In DNA form, the CDR3 reads TGTGCCAGCAGCTGGGGTGGTGGGTTAACGAACACTGAAGCTTTCTTT. As protein: CASSWGGGLTNTEAFF. The full variable domain, its missing parts supplied by reference TRBV5-4 and TRBJ1-1, is ETGVTQSPTHLIKTRGQQVTLRCSSQSGHNTVSWYQQALGQGPQFIFQYYREEENGRGNFPPRFSGLQFPNYSSELNVNALELDDSALYLCASSWGGGLTNTEAFFGQGTRLTVV.

About this clonotype itself: A much bigger clone sits one base away, suggesting this may be a read error. Likely a read error: the CDR3 ends without its conserved phenylalanine or tryptophan. This rearrangement joins TRBV29-1 to TRBJ1-1, with D unclear. The CDR3 sequence is 13 residues long. Germline CDR1 SQVTM, CDR2 ANQGSEA. The V gene lost 7 bases and the J gene lost 0 bases, with 12 bases spanning the gap. Here the CDR3 DNA reads TGCAGCGCGAACAGATTATTGAACACTGAAGCTTTCCTT. Translating gives CSANRLLNTEAFL.

The CDR3 is CASSKTGLPTYEQYF. CDR3 nucleotide sequence: TGTGCCAGCAGCAAGACAGGGCTCCCTACCTACGAGCAGTACTTC. The rearrangement uses TRBV7-8 and TRBJ2-7; TRBD1 matches at 7 bases. J gave up 2 bases and V 5 bases, and 9 bases lay outside the gene matches. CDR3 length: 15 residues. CDR1 and CDR2 (germline): SGHVS, FQNEAQ.

This chain uses TRBV10-3 with TRBJ1-3; perhaps TRBD1 as D (5 bases). Germline values: CDR1 ENHRY, CDR2 SYGVKD. The CDR3 has 14 amino acids. V lost 4 bases and J 4 bases, leaving 11 bases between the germline ends. CDR3 protein: CAISAGTGGNTIYF. The CDR3 DNA is TGTGCCATCAGTGCGGGGACTGGGGGAAACACCATATATTTT.

With respect to this clonotype: The junction departs from germline at one end; a sequencing error may be responsible. The chain has TRBV5-1 and TRBJ2-7; perhaps TRBD2 as D (5 bases). The CDR3 is 14 amino acids. CDR1 and CDR2 from the germline V gene are SGHRS and YFSETQ. Here the CDR3 reads CASSSGPSSASEAF. In nucleotides, the CDR3 is TGCGCCAGCAGCTCGGGTCCGAGCAGTGCTTCGGAGGCCTTC.

This clonotype was recorded at least ten times. V gene TRBV7-2 combines with J gene TRBJ2-7; D ambiguous. In germline, CDR1 is SGHTA, CDR2 FQGNSA. The germline V and J ends were trimmed by 2 bases and 3 bases, with 14 bases remaining between them. The CDR3 has 15 amino acids. Written as DNA, the CDR3 is TGTGCCAGCAGCTTAACCGCTCGCGGCAACTACGAGCAGTACTTC. Its translation: CASSLTARGNYEQYF.

This clonotype was seen many times. The V call is TRBV7-2, the J call TRBJ1-1; 7 nucleotides line up with TRBD1. Germline values: CDR1 SGHTA, CDR2 FQGNSA. This CDR3 comprises 13 residues. V dropped 5 bases and J dropped 8; count of bases not matched to a gene: 8. The chain's CDR3 is CASSDRAGREAFF. For the CDR3, the DNA is TGTGCCAGCAGCGACAGGGCCGGAAGAGAAGCTTTCTTT. Full variable domain (missing parts from reference TRBV7-2 and TRBJ1-1): GAGVSQSPSNKVTEKGKDVELRCDPISGHTALYWYRQSLGQGLEFLIYFQGNSAPDKSGLPSDRFSAERTGGSVSTLTIQRTQQEDSAVYLCASSDRAGREAFFGQGTRLTVV.

This clonotype showed up many times. V and J are TRBV10-3 and TRBJ1-1, with TRBD1 matching 9 bases. The CDR3 sequence is 14 residues long. Germline CDR1 is ENHRY and CDR2 is SYGVKD. V dropped 6 bases and J dropped 5; count of bases not matched to a gene: 7. The DNA of the CDR3 is TGTGCCATCAGCAGACCAGGACAGGGGACTGAAGCTTTCTTT. It is translated as CAISRPGQGTEAFF.

This clonotype was seen a single time. V usage is TRBV20-1 and J usage is TRBJ2-7; TRBD2 is a possible D gene (7 bases). V lost 6 bases, J lost 0 bases, and 21 bases lay in between. The CDR3 has 16 residues. Per the germline V gene, CDR1 is DFQATT and CDR2 is SNEGSKA (reference sequence). The CDR3 coding sequence is TGCAGTGCCCCACCTCTATCGGCGGGGGCCTCCTACGAGCAGTACTTC. This gives the protein CSAPPLSAGASYEQYF.

The rearrangement links TRBV20-1 to TRBJ1-6; the D gene is possibly TRBD1 (6 bases). Germline assignment: CDR1 DFQATT and CDR2 SNEGSKA (reference sequence). The V end was cut by 4 bases, the J end by 4 bases, with 20 bases between. The CDR3 is 17 residues long. CDR3 region: CSAKRTDTLRYNSPLHF. The CDR3 bases are TGCAGTGCTAAGAGGACAGATACGCTTCGTTATAATTCACCCCTCCACTTT.

This clonotype has more than one count but fewer than ten. The genes are TRBV20-1 and TRBJ1-1; D is perhaps TRBD1 (5 bases). Germline CDR1 reads DFQATT; CDR2 reads SNEGSKA (reference sequence). Trimming left V 3 bases short and J 7 bases short, with 12 bases between. The CDR3 is 12 amino acids. CDR3 sequence (DNA): TGCAGTGCTAGTGAGGGGTGGGGTGAAGCTTTCTTT. This gives the protein CSASEGWGEAFF.

Of note for this clonotype: Relative to the germline gene, one junction end is altered; a read error may explain this. The chain uses TRBV24-1 and TRBJ2-7; D possibly uses TRBD1 or TRBD2 (5 bases each). Germline-derived CDR1 and CDR2 are KGHDR and SFDVKD. The CDR3 totals 16 residues. This chain's CDR3 is CASSSNPTGTSYEQYF. Here the CDR3 DNA reads TGTGCCAGCAGTTCAAACCCGACCGGGACCTCCTACGAGCAGTACTTC.

This clonotype has at least ten counts. This sequence joins TRBV7-2 and TRBJ1-1; the D gene is possibly TRBD1 (6 bases). The length of the CDR3 is 14 residues. V gave up 5 bases and J gave up 4 bases, with 14 bases separating them. The germline V gene has CDR1 SGHTA and CDR2 FQGNSA. The CDR3 nucleotides are TGTGCCAGCAGCCTTACAGGGAGCGCCACTGAAGCTTTCTTT. This gives the protein CASSLTGSATEAFF.

This clonotype was recorded a few times. The chain uses TRBV7-2 and TRBJ2-7; a possible D gene is TRBD1 (6 bases). Trimming pared 9 bases from V and 4 bases from J, leaving 13 bases between. CDR1 and CDR2 (germline): SGHTA, FQGNSA. The CDR3 is 12 residues long. This chain's CDR3 is CARQQGIYEQYF. The CDR3, as DNA: TGTGCCAGACAGCAGGGGATTTACGAGCAGTACTTC.